A single sample gave rise to the 5 T cell receptor beta chains below, sequenced in a study of technical replicates of blood from four donors. TCRdb's table, derived via immunoSEQ multiplex PCR, lists solely in-frame clones and lacks some. The repertoire holds tens of thousands of clones, with around 95% as singletons. Sequencing was done on a sample of T cells isolated from PBMCs. These receptors all come from a human donor in good health.

This clone was observed once. This sequence joins TRBV7-8 and TRBJ1-5; 9 nucleotides match TRBD1. The CDR3 has 16 amino acids. J gave up 1 base and V 4 bases, and 5 bases lay outside the gene matches. Germline V gives CDR1 SGHVS, CDR2 FQNEAQ. This CDR3 is CASSSTGGLSNQPQHF. CDR3 sequence (DNA): TGTGCCAGCAGCTCTACAGGGGGCTTAAGCAATCAGCCCCAGCATTTT.

The chain recombines TRBV28 with TRBJ1-1; perhaps TRBD1 as D (6 bases). The CDR3 loop spans 15 amino acids. The germline V and J ends were trimmed by 2 bases and 5 bases, with 15 bases remaining between them. In germline, CDR1 is MDHEN, CDR2 SYDVKM. CDR3 in amino acids: CASSLLTGSGTEAFF. The CDR3 region has the DNA TGTGCCAGCAGTTTACTAACAGGGTCAGGAACTGAAGCTTTCTTT.

This clone occurred once. The chain uses TRBV7-8 and TRBJ1-3, with no clear D. The V gene lost 1 base and the J gene lost 4 bases, with 5 bases spanning the gap. The CDR3 is made up of 13 amino acids. CDR1 is SGHVS, CDR2 FQNEAQ, per germline. The CDR3 sequence: CASSLEPGNTIYF. CDR3 DNA: TGTGCCAGCAGCTTAGAGCCCGGAAACACCATATATTTT. The entire variable domain, with the rest obtained from reference TRBV7-8 and TRBJ1-3, is as follows: GAGVSQSPRYKVAKRGQDVALRCDPISGHVSLFWYQQALGQGPEFLTYFQNEAQLDKSGLPSDRFFAERPEGSVSTLKIQRTQQEDSAVYLCASSLEPGNTIYFGEGSWLTVV.

CDR3 DNA sequence: TGTGCCAGCTCCCTCGAGCGGGGATACAATGAGCAGTTCTTC. This translates into CASSLERGYNEQFF. The chain joins TRBV2 to TRBJ2-1, with 7 bases aligning to TRBD2. The CDR3 has 14 amino acids. From germline, CDR1 is SNHLY and CDR2 FYNNEI. J gave up 4 bases and V 8 bases, and 8 bases lay outside the gene matches. Looking up the rest from reference TRBV2 and TRBJ2-1 gives the full variable domain: EPEVTQTPSHQVTQMGQEVILRCVPISNHLYFYWYRQILGQKVEFLVSFYNNEISEKSEIFDDQFSVERPDGSNFTLKIRSTKLEDSAMYFCASSLERGYNEQFFGPGTRLTVL.

V usage is TRBV12-5 and J usage is TRBJ2-7; 7 bases are a match to TRBD1. The germline CDR1 and CDR2 sequences are LGHNT and FRNRAP. Trimming removed 1 base from V and 2 bases from J; junction bases left unmatched: 17. The CDR3 covers 19 residues. CDR3 bases: TGTGCTAGTGGTTTGGCGACCTCCACATCCGGGACAGCGCCCTACGAGCAGTACTTC. This sequence encodes CASGLATSTSGTAPYEQYF.